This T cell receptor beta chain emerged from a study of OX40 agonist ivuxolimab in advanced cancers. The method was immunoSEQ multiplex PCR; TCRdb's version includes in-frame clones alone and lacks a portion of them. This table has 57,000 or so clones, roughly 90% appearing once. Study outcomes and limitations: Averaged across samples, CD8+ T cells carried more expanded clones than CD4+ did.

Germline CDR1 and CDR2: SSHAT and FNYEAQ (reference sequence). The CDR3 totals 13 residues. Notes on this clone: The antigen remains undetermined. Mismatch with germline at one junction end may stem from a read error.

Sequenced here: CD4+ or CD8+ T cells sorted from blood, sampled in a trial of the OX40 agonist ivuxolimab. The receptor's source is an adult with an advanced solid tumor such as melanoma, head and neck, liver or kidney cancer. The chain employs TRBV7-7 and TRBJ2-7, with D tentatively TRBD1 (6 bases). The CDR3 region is CASSRDRTYEQYF. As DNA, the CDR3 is TGTGCTAGCAGCCGCGACAGGACCTACGAGCAGTACTTC.